This entry features one T cell receptor (beta chain) sequence. With a much larger clone just one base away, this may be a read error. Via MiXCR, TCRdb re-called the 5' RACE reads, giving one row per CDR3 protein. The repertoire includes just over 250,000 distinct CDR3 sequences, about 5.2% of them detected once, and 3% to 4% sits in the top ten. The length of the CDR3 is 15 residues. Between the trimmed V and J ends, which lost 3 bases and 1 base, there was a span of 11 bases. CDR1 and CDR2 from the germline V gene are LGHNA and YNFKEQ. The data belong to a study of T cells after yellow fever vaccination.

This receptor was obtained from a man between 18 and 29 years old who received the YFV17D yellow fever vaccine. The sequencing used CD4+ T cells sorted from PBMCs, collected on the day of the yellow fever booster vaccination. The V and J genes are TRBV4-2 and TRBJ2-3; possibly TRBD2 for D (5 bases). The CDR3 DNA is TGTGCCAGCAGCCATGAGCGGAGATGCACAGATACGCAGTATTTT. Amino acids: CASSHERRCTDTQYF.